A selection of T cell receptor beta chains follows, all from one sample in a study of blood T cells in healthy people across ages. Each CDR3 protein gets one entry after TCRdb re-called the 5' RACE reads with MiXCR. The sample contains approximately 490,000 distinct CDR3 sequences, 24% of which appear only once. This sample also appeared in a second study, on T cells of mothers and their children.

Material for sequencing was blood. Receptors were obtained from a boy under 18 in good health. The CDR3 runs from the conserved cysteine through the conserved F or W. Fields, in order: V gene, J gene, D gene, clone size, CDR3 protein, CDR3 DNA. D genes are given only for firm matches. Size is stated for part of the rows, as once, few or many counts, or as a class when the clone is expanded.

TRBV7-9	TRBJ1-2	TRBD1	many	CASSKDRVPRDGYTF	TGTGCCAGCAGCAAGGACAGGGTACCGCGGGATGGCTACACCTTC
TRBV4-3	TRBJ2-5	TRBD2	many	CASSQASGRETQYF	TGCGCCAGCAGCCAAGCTAGCGGGAGAGAGACCCAGTACTTC
TRBV7-9	TRBJ2-2	-	few	CANSLGRNTGELFF	TGTGCCAACAGCCTCGGACGGAACACCGGGGAGCTGTTTTTT
TRBV4-3	TRBJ2-1	TRBD2	few	CASSQETSGGADEQFF	TGCGCCAGCAGCCAAGAAACTAGCGGGGGGGCGGATGAGCAGTTCTTC
TRBV12-3/TRBV12-4	TRBJ2-3	-	few	CASSLAGHGLTDTQYF	TGTGCCAGCAGTTTAGCAGGACATGGTCTCACAGATACGCAGTATTTT
TRBV5-6	TRBJ1-2	-	-	CASSLQGFYGYTF	TGTGCCAGCAGCCTCCAGGGCTTCTATGGCTACACCTTC
TRBV20-1	TRBJ1-1	-	-	CSALFWKNTEAFF	TGCAGTGCATTGTTTTGGAAGAACACTGAAGCTTTCTTT
TRBV10-1	TRBJ1-1	-	-	CATRTSMNTEAFF	TGCGCCACCAGGACATCCATGAACACTGAAGCTTTCTTT
TRBV28	TRBJ2-5	TRBD2	few	CASSDTDLGGGGAVETQYF	TGTGCCAGCAGTGATACCGACCTAGGTGGCGGGGGGGCGGTAGAGACCCAGTACTTC
TRBV5-5	TRBJ2-1	-	few	CASSLSPESSNEQFF	TGTGCCAGCAGCTTGAGTCCAGAGTCGAGTAATGAGCAGTTCTTC
TRBV10-3	TRBJ2-5	-	few	CAIRVETQYF	TGTGCCATCAGGGTAGAGACCCAGTACTTC
TRBV7-2	TRBJ1-4	-	many	CASRSATGATHEKLFF	TGTGCCAGCAGATCTGCGACAGGAGCCACGCATGAAAAACTGTTTTTT
TRBV4-2	TRBJ2-2	-	-	CASSQELTGELFF	TGTGCCAGCAGCCAAGAACTCACCGGGGAGCTGTTTTTT
TRBV19	TRBJ2-7	-	few	CASSKNREQYF	TGTGCCAGTAGTAAGAACCGCGAGCAGTACTTC
TRBV2	TRBJ1-2	TRBD1	-	CASRGTGQRVPGYTF	TGTGCCAGCAGGGGTACGGGACAGAGGGTGCCTGGCTACACCTTC
TRBV24-1	TRBJ2-7	-	few	CATSDRRSLEQYF	TGTGCCACCAGTGATCGCCGATCCTTGGAGCAGTACTTC
TRBV15	TRBJ1-1	-	-	CATSRNRNNMNTEAFF	TGTGCCACCAGCAGAAATCGGAATAACATGAACACTGAAGCTTTCTTT
TRBV4-3	TRBJ2-7	TRBD1	few	CASSHDRGGSYEQYF	TGCGCCAGCAGCCATGACAGGGGGGGGTCCTACGAGCAGTACTTC
TRBV7-2	TRBJ2-5	TRBD2	-	CASTPRGGVQETQYF	TGTGCCAGCACCCCAAGGGGAGGGGTTCAAGAGACCCAGTACTTC
TRBV18	TRBJ2-4	-	few	CASSPMGTGGVAKNIQYF	TGTGCCAGCTCACCGATGGGAACCGGGGGAGTAGCCAAAAACATTCAGTACTTC
TRBV29-1	TRBJ2-7	-	few	CSVGNDYEQYF	TGCAGCGTTGGTAATGACTACGAGCAGTACTTC
TRBV3-1	TRBJ1-1	-	few	CASSGYFGPLGEAFF	TGTGCCAGCAGTGGATACTTCGGGCCCCTCGGCGAAGCTTTCTTT
TRBV25-1	TRBJ1-2	-	-	CASSGGVNYGYTF	TGTGCCAGCAGTGGTGGGGTGAACTATGGCTACACCTTC
TRBV27	TRBJ2-1	TRBD2	-	CASSLSIRLAGGNEQFF	TGTGCCAGCAGTTTATCGATAAGACTAGCGGGGGGGAATGAGCAGTTCTTC